This T cell receptor beta chain was documented in a study of blood T cell repertoires in COVID-19. Study as a whole: T cells, B-cell-depleted T cells, or PBMCs supplied cDNA or gDNA.

Original handling: Amplification of reference gene primers provided the estimated nucleated cell counts. Using immunoSEQ multiplex PCR, the repertoire was profiled, and TCRdb retains in-frame clones only, with some absent. That table gives V, J and clone size, and the DNA gave D and trimming. The table lists tens of thousands of clones, around 86% of them singletons. This clone was seen a few times. The sequenced sample consisted of peripheral blood. The TCR sequence derives from a man aged 35 to 55 with acute or convalescent COVID-19.

The CDR3 spells CSVSLRENYGYTF. CDR3 sequence (DNA): TGCAGCGTTTCGCTGAGGGAGAACTATGGCTACACCTTC. The chain combines TRBV29-1 with TRBJ1-2; D is unresolved. The CDR3 is 13 residues long. The V end lost 5 bases, the J end lost 2 bases, and 12 bases lay between the germline ends. Germline V gene sequence: CDR1 SQVTM, CDR2 ANQGSEA.